This section outlines one TCR beta chain sequence together with its context. TCRdb's copy holds only in-frame clones and misses some; the assay was immunoSEQ multiplex PCR. The sample records roughly 86,000 clones, approximately 84% being singletons. CDR1 is SEHNR and CDR2 is FQNEAQ in the germline V gene (reference sequence). The CDR3 is 13 amino acids. The data were obtained in a study of identifying expanded T cells in peripheral blood. The sequence was collected from a person aged 18 to 70 in good health. Sequencing was carried out using blood. The chain is built from TRBV7-9 and TRBJ2-5, with unresolved D. The J call could be wrong; TRBJ2-7 is a better fit for the DNA end. The chain's CDR3 is CASSSLASYEQYF. As DNA, the CDR3 is TGTGCCAGCAGCTCCCTCGCCTCCTACGAGCAGTACTTC.